The 18 T cell receptor beta chains reported below all come from one sample, sequenced in a study of tumor-infiltrating lymphocytes in primary liver carcinoma. TCR beta cDNA was made from 400 to 500 ng total RNA with a constant-region primer. Three-round nested multiplex PCR performed with slightly modified ARM-PCR produced the TCR beta libraries. Forward primers for TRBV1-TRBV30 and a C-beta reverse primer served the first two PCR rounds, at about 11 cycles each. From the multiplex PCR reads, TCRdb called clonotypes with MiXCR, one entry per CDR3 protein. The profile shows fewer than 350,000 distinct CDR3 sequences, 65% of them singletons. Germline DNA was extracted too, while blood RNA derived from unsorted whole blood. Sequenced: peripheral blood. These receptors all stem from a man aged 35-49 years with primary liver carcinoma and hepatitis B virus infection.

The sample holds a few counts of this clonotype. The chain uses TRBV5-8 and TRBJ1-5, with a tentative D call TRBD1 (5 bases). V lost 5 bases, J lost 2 bases, and 26 bases lay in between. The CDR3 length is 19 residues. In germline, CDR1 is SGHTS, CDR2 YDEGEE. CDR3 residues: CASSPGGWQGKLGNQPQHF. For the CDR3, the DNA is TGTGCCAGCAGTCCCGGAGGTTGGCAGGGCAAGTTGGGCAATCAGCCCCAGCATTTT.

The chain employs TRBV7-8 and TRBJ2-6; D is possibly TRBD1 (6 bases). The germline V and J ends were trimmed by 5 bases and 4 bases, with 12 bases remaining between them. The CDR3 is 15 amino acids. Germline V gene lookup returns CDR1 SGHVS and CDR2 FQNEAQ. Here the CDR3 reads CASSDRFRGANVLTF. CDR3 nucleotide sequence: TGTGCCAGCAGCGACAGGTTTCGAGGGGCCAACGTCCTGACTTTC. The complete variable domain, with remaining parts taken from reference TRBV7-8 and TRBJ2-6, reads GAGVSQSPRYKVAKRGQDVALRCDPISGHVSLFWYQQALGQGPEFLTYFQNEAQLDKSGLPSDRFFAERPEGSVSTLKIQRTQQEDSAVYLCASSDRFRGANVLTFGAGSRLTVL.

The table lists this clonotype with a few counts. V is TRBV27 and J is TRBJ2-5; TRBD2 aligns across 8 bases. J was trimmed by 4 bases and V by 0 bases; bases with no gene match: 10. The CDR3 extends over 17 amino acids. Germline CDR1 MNHEY, CDR2 SMNVEV (reference sequence). The CDR3 DNA follows: TGTGCCAGCAGTTTATCGAGCGGGAGAGAGATTAGAGAGACCCAGTACTTC. Protein sequence: CASSLSSGREIRETQYF.

As for this clonotype: One junction end does not reproduce the germline sequence, and a read error may be involved. The rearrangement uses TRBV25-1 and TRBJ2-1; 9 nucleotides line up with TRBD2. The V gene's germline CDR1 is MGHDK and CDR2 SYGVNS. The CDR3 is 15 amino acids. The CDR3 loop is CANSEFSGSYNEQFF. CDR3 nucleotides: TGTGCCAACAGTGAGTTTAGCGGGAGCTACAATGAGCAGTTCTTC.

The chain links TRBV6-5 to TRBJ2-1; perhaps TRBD1 as D (5 bases). Trimming took off 6 bases at V and 8 bases at J, with 17 bases between the two ends. CDR1 and CDR2 from the germline V gene are MNHEY and SVGAGI. The CDR3 runs 14 residues. In nucleotides, the CDR3 is TGTGCCAGCAGCGTTCTGACAGACCCCTATGAGCAGTTCTTC. Translation gives CASSVLTDPYEQFF.

This clonotype was observed at least ten times. The rearrangement links TRBV5-6 to TRBJ2-5, with 8 bases aligning to TRBD2. V lost 2 bases and J lost 5; bases outside the gene matches: 20. The CDR3 extends over 19 amino acids. CDR1 and CDR2 (germline): SGHDT, YYEEEE. The CDR3 DNA sequence: TGTGCCAGCAGCTTCACGGTTTCGGCGGGAGGTCCAGGCGGGGAGACCCAGTACTTC. Translated: CASSFTVSAGGPGGETQYF. Variable domain in full (rest from reference TRBV5-6 and TRBJ2-5): DAGVTQSPTHLIKTRGQQVTLRCSPKSGHDTVSWYQQALGQGPQFIFQYYEEEERQRGNFPDRFSGHQFPNYSSELNVNALLLGDSALYLCASSFTVSAGGPGGETQYFGPGTRLLVL.

This clonotype was recorded a few times. This sequence joins TRBV7-9 and TRBJ2-1; 15 nucleotides agree with TRBD2. The CDR3 sequence is 15 residues long. The V gene's germline CDR1 is SEHNR and CDR2 FQNEAQ (reference sequence). With V trimmed by 2 bases and J by 12 bases, 5 bases remained unmatched. The CDR3: CASSLRTSGRARQFF. Written as DNA, the CDR3 is TGTGCCAGCAGCTTAAGGACTAGCGGGAGGGCCAGGCAGTTCTTC.

As concerns this clonotype: Relative to the germline gene, one junction end is altered; a read error may explain this. CDR3 in amino acids: CASSLMRVGETQCF. The CDR3 DNA reads as TGTGCTAGCAGCTTAATGAGGGTAGGAGAGACCCAGTGCTTC. The rearrangement joins TRBV11-2 to TRBJ2-5, with D possibly matching TRBD2 (5 bases). This CDR3 has 14 amino acids. CDR1 is SGHAT, CDR2 FQNNGV, per germline.

There are a few counts of this clonotype. In DNA, the CDR3 is TGCGCCAGCAGAGTCGCAGGGGAGACCCAGTACTTC. Its protein product is CASRVAGETQYF. The genes are TRBV5-1 and TRBJ2-5; tentatively, D is TRBD1 (5 bases). V lost 5 bases and J 5 bases, leaving 10 bases between the germline ends. The CDR3 consists of 12 residues. Germline CDR1 SGHRS, CDR2 YFSETQ. Using reference TRBV5-1 and TRBJ2-5 for the parts outside the CDR3, the full variable domain is KAGVTQTPRYLIKTRGQQVTLSCSPISGHRSVSWYQQTPGQGLQFLFEYFSETQRNKGNFPGRFSGRQFSNSRSEMNVSTLELGDSALYLCASRVAGETQYFGPGTRLLVL.

In the case of this clonotype: A read error is possible here, since a much larger clone lies one base away. The J gene is TRBJ2-7, the V gene TRBV6-5; D perhaps matches TRBD2 (6 bases). CDR1 and CDR2 from the germline V gene are MNHEY and SVGAGI. Trimming pared 7 bases from V and 2 bases from J, leaving 27 bases between. CDR3 length: 18 amino acids. As DNA, the CDR3 is TGTGCCAGCACCCTGCGGGGCAGCAAGCCAATGGGGACCTACGAGCAGTACTTC. This codes for CASTLRGSKPMGTYEQYF.

This clonotype was recorded many times. This chain uses TRBV29-1 with TRBJ2-3; weak D call: TRBD1 (6 bases). Germline CDR1 is SQVTM and CDR2 is ANQGSEA. Trimming took off 7 bases at V and 2 bases at J, with 13 bases between the two ends. CDR3 length: 13 amino acids. The CDR3 nucleotides are TGCAGCGCTGCTAGGGACACCACAGATACGCAGTATTTT. Protein sequence: CSAARDTTDTQYF.

This clonotype was counted ten times or more. The chain carries TRBV12-3 or TRBV12-4 and TRBJ2-3; tentatively, D is TRBD2 (6 bases). The CDR3 runs to 13 residues. The V end was cut by 6 bases, the J end by 8 bases, with 15 bases between. CDR3 residues: CASSHSGLATQYF. CDR3 DNA: TGTGCCAGCAGCCATAGCGGCCTAGCTACGCAGTATTTT.

On this clonotype: One junction end does not reproduce the germline sequence, and a read error may be involved. V and J are TRBV7-9 and TRBJ1-2; no definite D call. The CDR3 is 15 residues long. Germline V gene sequence: CDR1 SEHNR, CDR2 FQNEAQ (reference sequence). CDR3 coding DNA: TGTGCCAGCAGCTTAGCGGTGGTCTCGGACTATGACTACACCTTC. Amino acids: CASSLAVVSDYDYTF.

This clonotype was found once. Given a much more abundant clone one base away, this may be a read error. V usage is TRBV12-3 or TRBV12-4 and J usage is TRBJ1-5; tentatively, D is TRBD1 (6 bases). The CDR3 extends over 12 amino acids. Trimming took off 8 bases at V and 8 bases at J, with 13 bases between the two ends. CDR3 sequence: CASRQDVEPQHF. The CDR3 bases are TGTGCCAGCCGACAGGATGTAGAGCCCCAGCATTTT.

The V gene is TRBV5-4, the J gene TRBJ2-2; 7 positions agree with TRBD1. V lost 3 bases, J lost 5 bases, and 7 bases stayed unmatched. The CDR3 has 15 residues. CDR1 is SGHNT, CDR2 YYREEE, per germline (reference sequence). CDR3 region: CASSSPGQSTGELFF. In nucleotides, the CDR3 is TGTGCCAGCAGCTCGCCGGGACAGTCTACCGGGGAGCTGTTTTTT.

Concerning this clonotype itself: The junction departs from the called germline gene at one end, perhaps through a read error. The chain uses TRBV7-9 and TRBJ2-3; TRBD2 aligns across 7 bases. There are 16 residues in the CDR3. CDR1 SEHNR and CDR2 FQNEAQ come from the germline V gene (reference sequence). CDR3 DNA: TGTACCAGCAGCCCTGGGGGAGGGTATCGCTCAAATACGCAGTATTTT. Amino acid sequence: CTSSPGGGYRSNTQYF.

Regarding this clonotype: Given a much more abundant clone one base away, this may be a read error. The chain combines TRBV5-1 with TRBJ2-1; D not certain. The CDR3 length is 13 residues. The germline V gene encodes CDR1 SGHRS and CDR2 YFSETQ. CDR3 nucleotide sequence: TGCGCCAGCAGCCCGGACCCCGACAATGAGCACTTCTTC. Amino acids: CASSPDPDNEHFF.

On this clonotype: The conserved phenylalanine or tryptophan normally closing the CDR3 is absent here, so this likely arose from a read error. The chain recombines TRBV6-5 with TRBJ2-4; D gene ambiguous. V was cut by 0 bases and J by 10 bases, with 13 bases left in between. The germline gives CDR1 MNHEY, CDR2 SVGAGI. The length of the CDR3 is 14 residues. The CDR3 loop reads CASSYSNPNGIQYL. DNA for the CDR3: TGTGCCAGCAGTTACTCGAACCCCAATGGTATTCAGTACTTA.